This T cell receptor beta chain came from a study of T cells in Graves' hyperthyroidism and ophthalmopathy (dated by TCRdb to the late 2010s). In terms of the full investigation: Peripheral blood samples were taken at initial diagnosis, before any treatment was given. In more than five Graves' hyperthyroidism patients, the study also compared T-cell repertoires from thyroid tissue with T-cell repertoires from blood. After sampling, hyperthyroidism patients received methimazole starting at 30 mg daily, and ophthalmopathy patients received high-dose intravenous methylprednisolone. The approximately 98 discovery patients were randomly divided into training and test sets at a 7:3 ratio. TCR V-J signatures able to tell the groups apart were searched for in a discovery cohort of 100 or so patients, of whom roughly 42 had Graves' ophthalmopathy and about 60 had stable Graves' hyperthyroidism. TCR Vbeta CDR3 sequencing of roughly 140 peripheral blood samples (over 40 ophthalmopathy, some 75 hyperthyroidism and roughly 17 progressor patients) is reported in the paper. Prospective prediction of ophthalmopathy was tested in an independent validation cohort of 18 to 20 hyperthyroidism patients and 17 patients who later progressed to ophthalmopathy. What the research found in general, with its limitations: Most expanded thyroid clonotypes (frequency above 0.001) were also detected in blood, a finding suggesting that blood repertoires may reflect thyroid immune responses. Sample size was not statistically predetermined, and blinding of investigators to group allocation was not performed. In validation, the model predicted progression to ophthalmopathy a median of roughly 6.5 months before onset, with about 64% sensitivity and roughly 73% specificity. Ophthalmopathy was separated from stable hyperthyroidism by a 13 V-J signature model, with approximately 85% sensitivity and approximately 84% specificity obtained in cross-validation and 80%/75% obtained in testing.

CDR1 and CDR2, per the germline V gene, are MNHNS and SASEGT. From the cysteine through the phenylalanine, the CDR3 covers 14 amino acids. Only the CDR3 DNA is retained, 42 bases long and in frame from the first base. Unmatched junction bases come to 3, with V trimmed by 3 bases and J by 4 bases. Ophthalmopathy patients had moderately to severely active disease, Clinical Activity Score of at least 3, NOSPECS grade of at least 4, and duration under 3 months. Exclusion was applied to patients with uncontrolled infections, other autoimmune diseases, pregnancy or lactation. Diagnoses relied on clinical symptoms, serum thyroxine and TRAb, thyroid ultrasound and orbital computed tomography. PBMCs were isolated from more than 8 ml of fresh peripheral blood by Ficoll-Paque density gradient centrifugation. Total RNA was extracted using Trizol reagent, and RNA quality was assessed on an Agilent 2100 Bioanalyzer.

As concerns this clonotype: This receptor's antigen is unknown. No quality values exist for individual bases; no much larger clone is one base distant.

Amplification of TCR beta CDR3 regions was carried out from RNA transcripts. A first-round RT-PCR of the TCR CDR3 used the HTBI primer set with the Qiagen OneStep RT-PCR kit. Libraries were constructed in a second round of multiplex PCR, after which size selection and purification were performed. Paired-end sequencing of the libraries was performed with 100 bp reads on an Illumina HiSeq2000. In the authors' own workflow: Raw data were processed with SOAPnuke, discarding reads with adapters, uncalled bases, mean Phred below 15, or no exact constant-primer or identifier match. COPE v1.2.5 was used to merge high-quality paired reads, and clonotypes were defined as unique nucleotide sequences. MiTCR v1.1 was used to align the clonotypes against IMGT TRBV, TRBD and TRBJ reference segments. The analysis was restricted to V-J combinations with a frequency above 0.0001, which together covered roughly 99% of the repertoires. The TCS score was defined as the ratio of F50 (clonal expansion) to E x V (chaos), calculated using BLOSUM62-based TCRdist between CDR3 peptides within each V-J. Welch's t-statistics and random forest reduced 514 V-J features to 10 to 15, which were used in a naive Bayes classifier (R e1071). TCRdb reprocessed the public reads (quality trimming at Q25 with fastp, clone calling with MiXCR) and kept in-frame beta chains. CDR3 protein duplicates are merged, each entry listing the most common genes and DNA. Here the V and J calls rest on TCRdb's processing, not on the authors' analysis. The sample data list fewer than 400,000 distinct CDR3 sequences, and more than 13% of these were observed just once. The top ten clonotypes cover around 28% of the sample.

Sequences were obtained from blood. The chain links TRBV6-1 with TRBJ2-7, with 10 bases matching TRBD1. The TCR comes from a man aged 50 to 60 with Graves' ophthalmopathy. The nucleotide sequence is TGTGCCAGCAGTGAGACAGGGGGCACGTACGAGCAGTACTTC. Its translation is CASSETGGTYEQYF.